This T cell receptor beta chain was profiled in a study of T cells in localized non-small cell lung cancer (dated by TCRdb to 2020 to 2022). In the study overall: T cell repertoires of 200 to 250 early-stage NSCLC patients were analyzed, with tumors being compared against uninvolved tumor-adjacent lungs. The cohort was made up of under 250 treatment-naive NSCLC patients whose localized lung tumors had been resected. The mean age of the NSCLC patients was around 67 years, with 120 to 150 men and 107 women.

What the research found in general, with its limitations: Uninvolved tumor-adjacent lung showed the highest T cell clonality, higher than tumor, which suggests more focused antigenic responses in the uninvolved tumor-adjacent lung. Higher blood T cell density associated with longer overall survival, while higher adjacent-lung clonality associated with shorter survival. Of the top 100 tumor clones, a median of roughly 56 were detected in paired uninvolved adjacent lung; approximately 30 were also among that lung's top 100. Multi-region tumor sequencing was not performed, so intratumor heterogeneity could not be excluded. Since the design was exploratory, TCR variables were selected using unadjusted p-values with no false-discovery rate correction.

At diagnosis, peripheral blood, uninvolved tumor-adjacent lung and tumor were collected and stored as a combination of fresh-frozen and FFPE material. For TCR repertoire profiling, blood samples were analyzed in the form of peripheral blood mononuclear cells. Trimming takes 0 bases from V and 5 bases from J, and the germline ends sit 12 bases apart. The CDR3 runs 15 residues from the cysteine to the phenylalanine. Only the CDR3 part of the read is kept: 45 bases, read in frame from the first base. CDR1 SGHRS and CDR2 YFSETQ were looked up in the germline V gene. For this clone: The antigen it binds to is not known. The input lacks base qualities; no much larger clone sits a single base away.

TCR beta CDR3 regions were sequenced from DNA using the immunoSEQ Assay. Per the source publication's procedure: To compute T cell density, TCR beta template counts were normalized to usable DNA, which was estimated by amplifying housekeeping genes. Using the preseqR package, richness was estimated by extrapolating to 120,000 templates for tissue samples and 400,000 templates for PBMC samples. Clonality was calculated as one minus Pielou's evenness. Tissue-enriched TCRs were identified by differential abundance testing using productive amino-acid clonotypes, minimum total count 5 and alpha 0.1. Repertoire overlap between compartments was quantified with the Jaccard Index and Morisita Overlap Index. GLIPH clustered TCR beta CDR3s with public tetramer-defined viral CDR3s; viral motifs required at least three viral sequences plus V-gene enrichment. Entries here come from immuneACCESS through TCRdb and include only in-frame sequences with V and J called. Some clones fail to appear in such tables; in the studies checked, an unresolved V gene covers under half of the shortfall, and the cause of the remainder is unknown. The V and J calls and clone size are taken from that table; D and trimming were inferred from the DNA. The sample includes about 19,000 clones, with over 80% observed a single time. The ten largest clones capture about 3% of the sample.

This clonotype was sampled from a woman aged 35-70 years with stage I lung adenocarcinoma. The rearranged segments are TRBV5-1 and TRBJ2-4; the D gene is perhaps TRBD1, from 6 matching bases. The starting material was peripheral blood, obtained before any cancer treatment. This receptor has the CDR3 CASSLGHRDQNIQYF. The bases are TGCGCCAGCAGCTTGGGTCACAGGGACCAAAACATTCAGTACTTC.